Below, 27 T cell receptor beta chains from the same sample are listed, as sequenced in a study of cytomegalovirus exposure and HLA in healthy donors. PCR used 60 Vbeta primers and 13 Jbeta primers. The table came from immunoSEQ multiplex PCR; TCRdb's copy has only in-frame clones and leaves some out. Counted here are under 150,000 clones, over 65% occurring once; the ten biggest clones make up about 4%. The source material was PBMCs. Every receptor here comes from a woman between 35 and 50 years old in good health and CMV-seropositive.

This chain uses TRBV18 with TRBJ1-2, with 8 bases that match TRBD1. The trim removed 2 bases at V and 8 bases at J, leaving 10 bases unmatched. Germline V gene sequence: CDR1 KGHSH, CDR2 LQKENI. The CDR3 has 15 residues. As DNA, the CDR3 is TGTGCCAGCTCACCAGAGCAGGGGGCCATGAGGGGCTACACCTTC. Translation: CASSPEQGAMRGYTF. The full variable domain, completed using reference TRBV18 and TRBJ1-2, is NAGVMQNPRHLVRRRGQEARLRCSPMKGHSHVYWYRQLPEEGLKFMVYLQKENIIDESGMPKERFSAEFPKEGPSILRIQQVVRGDSAAYFCASSPEQGAMRGYTFGSGTRLTVV.

This clone was detected once. The V gene is TRBV7-8, the J gene TRBJ2-3, with 11 bases aligning to TRBD2. The CDR3 spans 13 residues. V lost 9 bases, J lost 5 bases, and 4 bases stayed unmatched. Germline assignment: CDR1 SGHVS and CDR2 FQNEAQ. This chain's CDR3 is CASFSGREDTQYF. The DNA of the CDR3 is TGTGCCAGTTTTAGCGGGAGGGAAGATACGCAGTATTTT. The full variable domain, with the rest looked up from reference TRBV7-8 and TRBJ2-3, is GAGVSQSPRYKVAKRGQDVALRCDPISGHVSLFWYQQALGQGPEFLTYFQNEAQLDKSGLPSDRFFAERPEGSVSTLKIQRTQQEDSAVYLCASFSGREDTQYFGPGTRLTVL.

The chain links TRBV2 to TRBJ1-1; D unclear. Trimming pared 4 bases from V and 7 bases from J, leaving 4 bases between. CDR3 length: 10 residues. The germline gives CDR1 SNHLY, CDR2 FYNNEI. CDR3 DNA sequence: TGTGCCAGCAGTGTCGGTGAAGCTTTCTTT. Residues: CASSVGEAFF.

Only a few counts were recorded for this clone. V usage is TRBV5-5 and J usage is TRBJ1-1, with a tentative D call TRBD1 (6 bases). V was trimmed by 1 base and J by 5 bases, leaving 18 bases between them. The CDR3 loop spans 16 amino acids. Per the germline V gene, CDR1 is SGHKS and CDR2 is YYEKEE (reference sequence). The CDR3 DNA reads TGTGCCAGCAGCTTGTCCATTTTGATCCAGGGGACTGAAGCTTTCTTT. Its protein is CASSLSILIQGTEAFF.

The chain employs TRBV10-3 and TRBJ1-2; 7 nucleotides line up with TRBD1. The CDR3 extends over 13 amino acids. The junction had 5 bases not matched to a gene; V was cut back by 7 bases and J by 3 bases. Germline V gene lookup returns CDR1 ENHRY and CDR2 SYGVKD. CDR3 sequence: CAITEGTDYGYTF. The DNA for the CDR3 is TGTGCCATCACCGAAGGGACAGACTATGGCTACACCTTC.

The sample holds a few counts of this clone. The chain recombines TRBV19 with TRBJ2-4, with D possibly being TRBD1 (5 bases). The CDR3 runs 14 residues. Germline V gives CDR1 LNHDA, CDR2 SQIVND (reference sequence). V lost 5 bases and J 0 bases, leaving 8 bases between the germline ends. CDR3 bases: TGTGCCAGTAGTGACAGTGTAGCCAAAAACATTCAGTACTTC. This gives the protein CASSDSVAKNIQYF. The variable domain in full, completed from reference TRBV19 and TRBJ2-4, reads DGGITQSPKYLFRKEGQNVTLSCEQNLNHDAMYWYRQDPGQGLRLIYYSQIVNDFQKGDIAEGYSVSREKKESFPLTVTSAQKNPTAFYLCASSDSVAKNIQYFGAGTRLSVL.

CDR3 DNA sequence: TGTGCCGTACGGGGGGCAGGTCATGAAAAACTGTTTTTT. This translates into CAVRGAGHEKLFF. The J gene is TRBJ1-4, the V gene TRBV6-1; D may be TRBD1 (6 bases). CDR1 and CDR2 (germline): MNHNS, SASEGT. Between the trimmed V and J ends, which lost 11 bases and 6 bases, there was a span of 16 bases. This CDR3 contains 13 residues.

The chain combines TRBV30 with TRBJ2-1; the D is unclear. This CDR3 region has 12 residues. Germline V gene sequence: CDR1 GTSNPN, CDR2 SVGIG (reference sequence). V was trimmed by 5 bases and J by 3 bases, leaving 8 bases between them. The CDR3 protein is CAWEENYNEQFF. The CDR3 nucleotides are TGTGCCTGGGAGGAAAACTACAATGAGCAGTTCTTC.

The rearrangement joins TRBV4-3 to TRBJ1-6; 8 bases are shared with TRBD1. This CDR3 region has 16 residues. Per the germline V gene, CDR1 is LGHNA and CDR2 is YSLEER. Germline trimming cut 2 bases from V and 3 bases from J; bases unmatched to any gene: 3. The CDR3, as DNA: TGCGCCAGCAGCCAACAGGGGGCATTCTATAATTCACCCCTCCACTTT. Translation: CASSQQGAFYNSPLHF.

This chain connects TRBV18 to TRBJ1-5; no clear D gene. Between the trimmed V and J ends, which lost 6 bases and 0 bases, there was a span of 6 bases. Germline V gives CDR1 KGHSH, CDR2 LQKENI. This CDR3 has 13 amino acids. Written as DNA, the CDR3 is TGTGCCAGCTCGGCCCTTAGCAATCAGCCCCAGCATTTT. Its translation: CASSALSNQPQHF.

The V call is TRBV7-8, the J call TRBJ2-1; no clear D. CDR1 and CDR2 (germline): SGHVS, FQNEAQ. The germline V and J ends were trimmed by 5 bases and 7 bases, with 9 bases remaining between them. The CDR3 length is 12 residues. The CDR3, as DNA: TGTGCCAGCAGCCTAGAGAGGAATGAGCAGTTCTTC. Translation: CASSLERNEQFF.

The chain employs TRBV6-5 and TRBJ2-6; no clear D gene. Germline V lookup: CDR1 MNHEY, CDR2 SVGAGI. The CDR3 spans 15 residues. V was clipped by 8 bases and J by 0 bases, with 11 bases between them. The CDR3 reads CASQAGSSGANVLTF. CDR3 DNA: TGTGCCAGCCAGGCCGGATCCTCTGGGGCCAACGTCCTGACTTTC.

The V and J genes are TRBV27 and TRBJ1-2, with D perhaps matching TRBD1 (6 bases). CDR1 and CDR2 (germline): MNHEY, SMNVEV (reference sequence). Trimming removed 4 bases at V and 0 bases at J, with 18 bases between. The CDR3 is 17 residues long. CDR3 nucleotide sequence: TGTGCCAGCAGTTACCGACAGGAGCCTTTCACTAACTATGGCTACACCTTC. Translated: CASSYRQEPFTNYGYTF.

CDR3 DNA: TGCAGCGTTGCGCAGGGTCAGTATACGCAGTATTTT. Protein sequence: CSVAQGQYTQYF. V and J are TRBV29-1 and TRBJ2-3; a possible D gene is TRBD1 (5 bases). Germline values: CDR1 SQVTM, CDR2 ANQGSEA. The CDR3 covers 12 residues. V was trimmed by 4 bases and J by 7 bases, leaving 12 bases between them.

This chain joins TRBV4-3 and TRBJ2-3; TRBD2 aligns across 16 bases. The CDR3 runs 20 residues. V was pared by 3 bases and J by 0 bases, with 9 bases of the junction left unmatched. Germline assignment: CDR1 LGHNA and CDR2 YSLEER. CDR3 DNA sequence: TGCGCCAGCAGCCAGGGACTAGCGGGGGGGCCTGGGTACAGCACAGATACGCAGTATTTT. The encoded protein is CASSQGLAGGPGYSTDTQYF.

The chain employs TRBV6-6 and TRBJ2-2; D perhaps matches TRBD1 (6 bases). Trimming left V 0 bases short and J 4 bases short, with 12 bases between. Germline assignment: CDR1 MNHNY and CDR2 SVGAGI (reference sequence). CDR3 length: 16 residues. CDR3 sequence (DNA): TGTGCCAGCAGTTACTCGGAAGGGGGTGGCACCGGGGAGCTGTTTTTT. It translates to CASSYSEGGGTGELFF.

CDR3: CARSPSKGALCYGYTF. The CDR3 nucleotides are TGTGCCAGAAGCCCATCAAAGGGGGCGCTTTGTTATGGCTACACCTTC. The chain joins TRBV5-3 to TRBJ1-2; 7 bases agree with TRBD1. TRBV5-3 is an ORF, and what it does is uncertain. J was trimmed by 5 bases and V by 4 bases; bases with no gene match: 14. The CDR3 is 16 amino acids.

The V and J genes are TRBV9 and TRBJ1-2; 7 positions agree with TRBD1. The trim removed 2 bases at V and 7 bases at J, leaving 5 bases unmatched. The CDR3 consists of 13 residues. CDR1 SGDLS and CDR2 YYNGEE come from the germline V gene. The CDR3 nucleotides read TGTGCCAGCAGCGTGCAGGGGGACGGTGGCTACACCTTC. Encoded protein: CASSVQGDGGYTF.

This clone has just one count. The CDR3 protein is CASSPAGGSEQFF. The CDR3 DNA follows: TGTGCCAGCTCACCGGCAGGGGGAAGTGAGCAGTTCTTC. The chain employs TRBV18 and TRBJ2-1; 7 bases agree with TRBD1. V was pared by 3 bases and J by 9 bases, with 5 bases of the junction left unmatched. The CDR3 totals 13 residues. The germline V gene encodes CDR1 KGHSH and CDR2 LQKENI.

J is TRBJ1-2 and V is TRBV28, with D possibly matching TRBD1 (5 bases). The germline V gene encodes CDR1 MDHEN and CDR2 SYDVKM. The V and J ends lost 6 bases and 4 bases respectively, with 12 bases between them. This CDR3 is built from 13 residues. The CDR3: CASRSTASYGYTF. The DNA of the CDR3 is TGTGCCAGCAGGTCGACAGCCTCCTATGGCTACACCTTC.

The genes are TRBV7-9 and TRBJ1-2, with D uncertain. This CDR3 contains 15 residues. V was trimmed by 5 bases and J by 0 bases, leaving 13 bases between them. CDR1 is SEHNR and CDR2 is FQNEAQ in the germline V gene (reference sequence). CDR3 bases: TGTGCCAGCAGCCCCTCCGCGGGAACTAACTATGGCTACACCTTC. Translated: CASSPSAGTNYGYTF.

This clone turned up a few times. This sequence joins TRBV2 and TRBJ2-5; D is perhaps TRBD1 (6 bases). Germline V gene sequence: CDR1 SNHLY, CDR2 FYNNEI. CDR3 size: 13 residues. Trimming pared 6 bases from V and 1 base from J, leaving 9 bases between. In nucleotides, the CDR3 is TGTGCCAGCAGCGGACAGTTCCAAGAGACCCAGTACTTC. Amino acids: CASSGQFQETQYF.

A few counts support this clone. The chain couples TRBV30 to TRBJ1-4, with D maybe TRBD1 (5 bases). CDR1 is GTSNPN and CDR2 is SVGIG in the germline V gene (reference sequence). V was pared by 5 bases and J by 2 bases, with 12 bases between. This CDR3 comprises 14 residues. The CDR3 is CAWQGTSTNEKLFF. The CDR3 nucleotides are TGTGCCTGGCAGGGAACAAGTACTAATGAAAAACTGTTTTTT.

This clone occurred once. The chain employs TRBV7-2 and TRBJ2-7, with D maybe TRBD1 (5 bases). The V end lost 4 bases, the J end lost 3 bases, and 10 bases lay between the germline ends. The CDR3 consists of 13 residues. The germline V gene has CDR1 SGHTA and CDR2 FQGNSA. The CDR3 DNA sequence: TGTGCCAGCAGCTACCCAGGGATCTACGAGCAGTACTTC. Translation: CASSYPGIYEQYF.

The CDR3 sequence: CASSYPGQMNTEAFF. The DNA for the CDR3 is TGTGCCAGCAGCTATCCGGGACAGATGAACACTGAAGCTTTCTTT. The J gene is TRBJ1-1, the V gene TRBV7-8; 7 bases match TRBD1. The CDR3 sequence is 15 residues long. The trim removed 4 bases at V and 0 bases at J, leaving 5 bases unmatched. Per the germline V gene, CDR1 is SGHVS and CDR2 is FQNEAQ.

About this clone: Other DNA sequences from this sample encode an identical CDR3 as well. The V call is TRBV19, the J call TRBJ2-1, with 8 bases lining up with TRBD2. With 2 bases clipped from V and 1 base from J, the junction kept 7 bases outside the gene matches. The CDR3 runs to 17 residues. The germline V gene encodes CDR1 LNHDA and CDR2 SQIVND (reference sequence). In nucleotides, the CDR3 is TGTGCCAGTAGTATACCCTCTAGCGGGCCATCCTACAATGAGCAGTTCTTC. It translates to CASSIPSSGPSYNEQFF.

V gene TRBV18 combines with J gene TRBJ2-7; tentative D call: TRBD2 (6 bases). In germline, CDR1 is KGHSH, CDR2 LQKENI. This CDR3 comprises 13 residues. Between the trimmed V and J ends, which lost 9 bases and 2 bases, there was a span of 14 bases. CDR3 residues: CASRAGAPYEQYF. The CDR3 nucleotides are TGTGCCAGTAGAGCGGGCGCACCCTACGAGCAGTACTTC.